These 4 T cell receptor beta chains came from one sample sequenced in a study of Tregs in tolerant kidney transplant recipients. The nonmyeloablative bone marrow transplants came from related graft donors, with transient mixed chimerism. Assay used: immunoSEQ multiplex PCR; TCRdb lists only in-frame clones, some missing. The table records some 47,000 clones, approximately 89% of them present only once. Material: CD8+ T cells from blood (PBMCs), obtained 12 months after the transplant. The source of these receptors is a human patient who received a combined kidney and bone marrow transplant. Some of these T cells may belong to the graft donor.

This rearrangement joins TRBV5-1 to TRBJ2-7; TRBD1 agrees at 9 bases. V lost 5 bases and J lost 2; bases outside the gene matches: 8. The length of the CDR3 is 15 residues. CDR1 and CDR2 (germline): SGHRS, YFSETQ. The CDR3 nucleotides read TGCGCCAGCAGTGATGTGGGGACAGGGACCTACGAGCAGTACTTC. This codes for CASSDVGTGTYEQYF. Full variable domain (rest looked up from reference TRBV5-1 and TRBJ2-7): KAGVTQTPRYLIKTRGQQVTLSCSPISGHRSVSWYQQTPGQGLQFLFEYFSETQRNKGNFPGRFSGRQFSNSRSEMNVSTLELGDSALYLCASSDVGTGTYEQYFGPGTRLTVT.

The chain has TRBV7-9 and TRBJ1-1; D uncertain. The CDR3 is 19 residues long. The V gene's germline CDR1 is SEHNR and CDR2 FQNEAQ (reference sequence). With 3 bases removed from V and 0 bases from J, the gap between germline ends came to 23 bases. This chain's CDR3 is CASSLLKDFTLTLNTEAFF. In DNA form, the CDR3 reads TGTGCCAGCAGCTTGTTAAAGGACTTTACATTGACACTGAACACTGAAGCTTTCTTT.

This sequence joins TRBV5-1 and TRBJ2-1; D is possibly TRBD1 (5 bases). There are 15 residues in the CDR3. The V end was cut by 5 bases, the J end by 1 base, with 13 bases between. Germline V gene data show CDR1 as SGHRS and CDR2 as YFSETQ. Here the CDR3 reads CASSWTHQSYNEQFF. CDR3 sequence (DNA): TGCGCCAGCAGTTGGACACATCAATCCTACAATGAGCAGTTCTTC.

CDR3 sequence: CASSFDTRYGYTF. DNA for the CDR3: TGTGCCAGCAGCTTCGACACCCGCTATGGCTACACCTTC. The V and J genes are TRBV28 and TRBJ1-2; D not resolved. Trimming shortened V by 6 bases and J by 4 bases, and 12 bases separated the two germline ends. CDR1 and CDR2 (germline): MDHEN, SYDVKM. The CDR3 has 13 amino acids.